This T cell receptor (beta chain) was observed in a study of blood T cell repertoires in COVID-19. The assay was immunoSEQ multiplex PCR, and TCRdb's table has in-frame clones only and misses some. The sample holds about 18,000 clones, about 91% seen once. The CDR3 totals 15 residues. Trimming cost V 5 bases and J 1 base; bases outside gene matches: 3. CDR1 and CDR2 (germline): SNHLY, FYNNEI. Sequencing was performed on PBMCs or T cells enriched from blood (not recorded which). The rearrangement joins TRBV2 to TRBJ2-2; 8 bases align to TRBD2. The origin of this receptor is a woman aged 25-40 years who had recovered from COVID-19. The CDR3: CASSRSGGNTGELFF. In DNA, the CDR3 is TGTGCCAGCAGTCGGAGCGGGGGGAACACCGGGGAGCTGTTTTTT.